What follows describes a single T cell receptor (beta chain). The data are from a study of blood T cell repertoires in COVID-19. Trimming took off 4 bases at V and 4 bases at J, with 14 bases between the two ends. CDR1 is MGHRA and CDR2 is YSYEKL in the germline V gene. The CDR3 has 14 residues. TCRdb keeps only in-frame clones here, not all; method: immunoSEQ multiplex PCR. The sample has about 250,000 clones; roughly 90% are singletons. The TCR originated in a woman in her 30s with acute COVID-19. This chain connects TRBV4-1 to TRBJ2-7, with a weak D call TRBD2 (5 bases). Material: PBMCs or T cells enriched from blood (not recorded which). The CDR3 coding sequence is TGCGCCAGCAGCCGAGAGGCCCCGGGGTACGAGCAGTACTTC. This encodes CASSREAPGYEQYF.